This T cell receptor (beta chain) was profiled in a study of regulatory T cells in long-lasting Graves disease. General study points: TRBV28 was favored in persistent disease, as were TRBJ1-2 and TRBJ2-5.

TCR beta libraries were built with iRepertoire HTBI primers and Arm-PCR of CDR3 regions. TCRdb fed the multiplex PCR reads into MiXCR, producing one record per CDR3 protein. The data contain about 290,000 distinct CDR3 sequences, 22% of them singletons. Worth noting for this clonotype: Its antigen is not known.

V lost 0 bases, J lost 0 bases, and 14 bases lay in between. Germline V gives CDR1 SGHDN, CDR2 FVKESK. The CDR3 is 17 amino acids. Sample time point: persistent/refractory GD, antithyroid drugs over 5 years with positive TRAb. RNA from PBMCs was the source of the TCR library. The authors drew around 9 milliliters of peripheral blood into EDTA tubes. The TCR comes from a female donor with Graves disease. This chain uses TRBV14 with TRBJ1-2, with a tentative D call TRBD1 (5 bases). Sequencing used peripheral blood mononuclear cells (PBMCs), obtained when the disease was refractory, from a patient treated with antithyroid drugs. CDR3 DNA sequence: TGTGCCAGCAGCCAAGACTCATCACAGGAGACTAACTATGGCTACACCTTC. Protein product: CASSQDSSQETNYGYTF.